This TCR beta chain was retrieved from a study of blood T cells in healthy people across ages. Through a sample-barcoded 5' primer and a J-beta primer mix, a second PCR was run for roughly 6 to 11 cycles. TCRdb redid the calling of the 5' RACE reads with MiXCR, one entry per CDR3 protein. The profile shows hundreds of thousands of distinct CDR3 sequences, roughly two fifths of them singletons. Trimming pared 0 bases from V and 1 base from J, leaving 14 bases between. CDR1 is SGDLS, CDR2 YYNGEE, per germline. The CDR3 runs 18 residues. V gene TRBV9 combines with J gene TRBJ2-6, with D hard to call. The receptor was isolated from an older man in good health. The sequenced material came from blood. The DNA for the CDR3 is TGTGCCAGCAGCGTAGAGGAATATCTTGGGTCTGGGGCCAACGTCCTGACTTTC. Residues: CASSVEEYLGSGANVLTF.